These T cell receptor beta chains were read from a single sample in a study of shared clonotypes between healthy human individuals. Clones were read by immunoSEQ multiplex PCR, and TCRdb kept only the in-frame ones, dropping some. The data show about 750,000 clones, around 92% seen once. The specimen sequenced was naive CD8+ T cells sorted from blood. The receptors derive from a man aged 25-45 years in good health. The CDR3 runs from the conserved cysteine through the conserved F or W. The order of the fields is CDR3 DNA, CDR3 protein, D gene, V gene, J gene, clone size. D genes are given only for firm matches. The size of a clone is reported for some rows only, either as once, few or many, or as a class for expanded clones.

cdr3_nt: TGTGCCAGCAGACGGACAGGGATTACCGGGGAGCTGTTTTTT; cdr3_aa: CASRRTGITGELFF; d_call: TRBD1; v_call: TRBV7-9; j_call: TRBJ2-2; clone_size: once
cdr3_nt: TGCAGCGTTATGACAGGGGAGCTGTTTTTT; cdr3_aa: CSVMTGELFF; d_call: .; v_call: TRBV29-1; j_call: TRBJ2-2; clone_size: few
cdr3_nt: TGTGCCAGCGGAAAAACAGGGTTTCGCGGCTACACCTTC; cdr3_aa: CASGKTGFRGYTF; d_call: .; v_call: TRBV7-9; j_call: TRBJ1-2; clone_size: few
cdr3_nt: TGTGCCAGCAGTGATTTTAACAATGAGCAGTTCTTC; cdr3_aa: CASSDFNNEQFF; d_call: .; v_call: TRBV6-1; j_call: TRBJ2-1; clone_size: once
cdr3_nt: TGTGCCAGCAGTTCCCCCGGACAAAAGTTCCCAGATACGCAGTATTTT; cdr3_aa: CASSSPGQKFPDTQYF; d_call: .; v_call: TRBV27; j_call: TRBJ2-3; clone_size: .
cdr3_nt: TGTGCCTGGACCGGGACAGGGAGTTCCTACGAGCAGTACTTC; cdr3_aa: CAWTGTGSSYEQYF; d_call: TRBD1; v_call: TRBV30; j_call: TRBJ2-7; clone_size: .
cdr3_nt: TGTGCCAGCAGTTCGTACACGGGGAGCGTCCAAGAGACCCAGTACTTC; cdr3_aa: CASSSYTGSVQETQYF; d_call: .; v_call: TRBV28; j_call: TRBJ2-5; clone_size: .
cdr3_nt: TGTGCCATCAGTGAAGCGGGAGGCGGGTACCAAGAGACCCAGTACTTC; cdr3_aa: CAISEAGGGYQETQYF; d_call: TRBD2; v_call: TRBV10-3; j_call: TRBJ2-5; clone_size: .
cdr3_nt: TGTGCCAGCAGTTTAAATAGTGCCGCGACAGATACGCAGTATTTT; cdr3_aa: CASSLNSAATDTQYF; d_call: .; v_call: TRBV28; j_call: TRBJ2-3; clone_size: .
cdr3_nt: TGTGCCAGCAGCTTAGGCCAGGCAATTTCCTATGGCTACACCTTC; cdr3_aa: CASSLGQAISYGYTF; d_call: .; v_call: TRBV13; j_call: TRBJ1-2; clone_size: .
cdr3_nt: TGCGCCAGCAGTGAGTCGGCTAGCGGGAGGACCAGCACAGATACGCAGTATTTT; cdr3_aa: CASSESASGRTSTDTQYF; d_call: TRBD2; v_call: TRBV10-1; j_call: TRBJ2-3; clone_size: .
cdr3_nt: TGCGCCAGCAGCTTGGCCCTCGGGGGGGAGGAGACCCAGTACTTC; cdr3_aa: CASSLALGGEETQYF; d_call: TRBD2; v_call: TRBV5-1; j_call: TRBJ2-5; clone_size: .
cdr3_nt: TGTGCCAGCAGGGATACCGGGACTAGCGTAGGGGGTGAGCAGTTCTTC; cdr3_aa: CASRDTGTSVGGEQFF; d_call: TRBD2; v_call: TRBV28; j_call: TRBJ2-1; clone_size: .
cdr3_nt: TGCAGCGTTGAGGGACTAGCGGAATCTGATGAGCAGTTCTTC; cdr3_aa: CSVEGLAESDEQFF; d_call: TRBD2; v_call: TRBV29-1; j_call: TRBJ2-1; clone_size: .
cdr3_nt: TGTGCCAGCAGCCGTAGGGGACAGGGTCTAAATGAGCAGTTCTTC; cdr3_aa: CASSRRGQGLNEQFF; d_call: TRBD1; v_call: TRBV14; j_call: TRBJ2-1; clone_size: .
cdr3_nt: TGTGCCAGCCGCTTAGGGAGTGTATTCGGCAATGAGCAGTTCTTC; cdr3_aa: CASRLGSVFGNEQFF; d_call: .; v_call: TRBV27; j_call: TRBJ2-1; clone_size: .
cdr3_nt: TGTGCCAGCAGTTTATCACGGGCTGGGGCCAACGTCCTGACTTTC; cdr3_aa: CASSLSRAGANVLTF; d_call: .; v_call: TRBV27; j_call: TRBJ2-6; clone_size: .
cdr3_nt: TGTGCCAGCAGTGGACCGGGAACCTACAATGAGCAGTTCTTC; cdr3_aa: CASSGPGTYNEQFF; d_call: .; v_call: TRBV25-1; j_call: TRBJ2-1; clone_size: .
cdr3_nt: TGTGCCAGCAGTCCCCTTCTAGGCTCCTACGAGCAGTACTTC; cdr3_aa: CASSPLLGSYEQYF; d_call: .; v_call: TRBV6-1; j_call: TRBJ2-7; clone_size: .
cdr3_nt: TGTGCCAGGATCGATAGCGGGAGAGGGAGGTACGAGCAGTACTTC; cdr3_aa: CARIDSGRGRYEQYF; d_call: TRBD2; v_call: TRBV6-1; j_call: TRBJ2-7; clone_size: .
cdr3_nt: TGTGCCAGCAGGTTATCGACAGGGGACTACGAGCAGTACTTC; cdr3_aa: CASRLSTGDYEQYF; d_call: TRBD1; v_call: TRBV27; j_call: TRBJ2-7; clone_size: .
cdr3_nt: TGTGCCAGCAGTTCAACGATTCAGGGAGATACGCAGTATTTT; cdr3_aa: CASSSTIQGDTQYF; d_call: .; v_call: TRBV6-6; j_call: TRBJ2-3; clone_size: .
cdr3_nt: TGTGCCAGCAGCTTCTTAGCGGGAGGGTACACAGATACGCAGTATTTT; cdr3_aa: CASSFLAGGYTDTQYF; d_call: TRBD2; v_call: TRBV7-8; j_call: TRBJ2-3; clone_size: .
cdr3_nt: TGTGCCAGCAGTTTTGGGATAACCTACGAGCAGTACTTC; cdr3_aa: CASSFGITYEQYF; d_call: .; v_call: TRBV27; j_call: TRBJ2-7; clone_size: .
cdr3_nt: TGCAGCGTCAAGGGACAGGGGGCGGTTAGCTCCTACAATGAGCAGTTCTTC; cdr3_aa: CSVKGQGAVSSYNEQFF; d_call: TRBD1; v_call: TRBV29-1; j_call: TRBJ2-1; clone_size: .
cdr3_nt: TGTGCCAGCAGTTTGCTAGCGGGGAGCACCCCCGGGGAGCTGTTTTTT; cdr3_aa: CASSLLAGSTPGELFF; d_call: TRBD2; v_call: TRBV28; j_call: TRBJ2-2; clone_size: .